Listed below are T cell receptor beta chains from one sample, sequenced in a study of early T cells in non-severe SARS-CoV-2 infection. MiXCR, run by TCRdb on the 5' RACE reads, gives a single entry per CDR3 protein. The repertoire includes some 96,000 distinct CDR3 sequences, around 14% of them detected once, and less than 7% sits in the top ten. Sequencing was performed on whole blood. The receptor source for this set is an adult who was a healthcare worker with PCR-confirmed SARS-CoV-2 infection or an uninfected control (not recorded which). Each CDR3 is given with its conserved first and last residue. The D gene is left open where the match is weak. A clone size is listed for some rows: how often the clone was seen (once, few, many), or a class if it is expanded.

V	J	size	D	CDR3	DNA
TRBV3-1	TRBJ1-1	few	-	CASSQRGGGAFF	TGTGCCAGCAGCCAAAGAGGGGGGGGAGCTTTCTTT
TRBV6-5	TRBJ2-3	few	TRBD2	CASRPAGGQYTQYF	TGTGCCAGCAGACCAGCGGGAGGGCAATATACGCAGTATTTT
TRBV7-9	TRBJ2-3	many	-	CASSLVFAGRADTQYF	TGTGCCAGCAGCTTAGTGTTCGCGGGACGGGCAGATACGCAGTATTTT
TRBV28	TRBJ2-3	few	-	CASSPLDKMTDTQYF	TGTGCCAGCAGTCCTCTAGACAAGATGACAGATACGCAGTATTTT
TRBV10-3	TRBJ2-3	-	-	CAISEGGTTDTQYF	TGTGCCATCAGTGAGGGGGGGACCACAGATACGCAGTATTTT
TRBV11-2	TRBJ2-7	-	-	CASSLRADEQYF	TGTGCCAGCAGCTTGAGGGCAGACGAGCAGTACTTC
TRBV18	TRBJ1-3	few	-	CASSPSQLTGNTIYF	TGTGCCAGCTCACCATCGCAACTGACTGGAAACACCATATATTTT
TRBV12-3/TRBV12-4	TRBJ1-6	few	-	CASSPNANSPLHF	TGTGCCAGCAGCCCTAACGCGAATTCACCCCTCCACTTT
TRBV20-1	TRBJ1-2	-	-	CSAPHPNTF	TGCAGTGCTCCGCACCCGAATACCTTC
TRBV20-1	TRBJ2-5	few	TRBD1	CSATDRGKTQYF	TGCAGTGCAACGGACAGGGGGAAGACCCAGTACTTC
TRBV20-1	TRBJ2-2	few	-	CSARDPNSGNTGELFF	TGCAGTGCTAGAGATCCCAATAGCGGGAACACCGGGGAGCTGTTTTTT
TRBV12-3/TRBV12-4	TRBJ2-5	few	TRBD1	CASSDSGTGETQYF	TGTGCCAGCAGTGATTCCGGGACAGGGGAGACCCAGTACTTC
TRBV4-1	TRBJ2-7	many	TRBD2	CASSQTSASEQYF	TGCGCCAGCAGCCAGACTAGCGCCAGCGAGCAGTACTTC
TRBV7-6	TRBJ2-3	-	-	CASSFGATQYF	TGTGCCAGCAGCTTTGGAGCTACGCAGTATTTT
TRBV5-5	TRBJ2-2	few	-	CASSSPFSATGELFF	TGTGCCAGCAGCAGTCCTTTCAGTGCGACCGGGGAGCTGTTTTTT
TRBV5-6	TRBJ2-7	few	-	CASSGEARGAIGQYF	TGTGCCAGCAGCGGAGAAGCCAGGGGCGCTATAGGGCAGTACTTC